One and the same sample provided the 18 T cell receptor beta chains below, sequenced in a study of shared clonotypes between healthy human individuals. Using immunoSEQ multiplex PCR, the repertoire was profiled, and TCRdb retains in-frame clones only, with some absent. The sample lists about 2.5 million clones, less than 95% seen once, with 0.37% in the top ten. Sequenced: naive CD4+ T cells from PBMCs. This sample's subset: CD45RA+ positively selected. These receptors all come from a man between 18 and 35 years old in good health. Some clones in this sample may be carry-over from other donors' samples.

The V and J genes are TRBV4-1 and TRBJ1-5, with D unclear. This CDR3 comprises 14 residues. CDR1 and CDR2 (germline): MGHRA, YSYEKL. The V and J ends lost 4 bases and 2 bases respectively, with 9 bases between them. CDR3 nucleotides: TGCGCCAGCAGCCCCCCTGGGGGCAATCAGCCCCAGCATTTT. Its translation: CASSPPGGNQPQHF.

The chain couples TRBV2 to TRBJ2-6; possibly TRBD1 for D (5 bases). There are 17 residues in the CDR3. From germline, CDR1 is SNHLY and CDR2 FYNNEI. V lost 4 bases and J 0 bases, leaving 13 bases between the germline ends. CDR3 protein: CASSVLSTVSGANVLTF. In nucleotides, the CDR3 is TGTGCCAGCAGTGTTCTCTCGACAGTCTCTGGGGCCAACGTCCTGACTTTC.

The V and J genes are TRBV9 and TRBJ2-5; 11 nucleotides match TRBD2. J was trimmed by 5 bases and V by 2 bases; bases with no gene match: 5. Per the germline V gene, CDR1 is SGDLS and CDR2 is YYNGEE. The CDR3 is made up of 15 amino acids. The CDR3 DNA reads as TGTGCCAGCAGCGTTACTAGCGGGAGTGTGGAGACCCAGTACTTC. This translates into CASSVTSGSVETQYF.

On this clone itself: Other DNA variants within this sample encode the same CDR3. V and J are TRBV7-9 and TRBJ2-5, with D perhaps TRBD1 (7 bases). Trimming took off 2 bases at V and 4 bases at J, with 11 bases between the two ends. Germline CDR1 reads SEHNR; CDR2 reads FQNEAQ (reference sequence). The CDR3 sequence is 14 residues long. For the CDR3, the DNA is TGTGCCAGCAGCTTAAGGCAGGGGGGAGAGACCCAGTACTTC. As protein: CASSLRQGGETQYF.

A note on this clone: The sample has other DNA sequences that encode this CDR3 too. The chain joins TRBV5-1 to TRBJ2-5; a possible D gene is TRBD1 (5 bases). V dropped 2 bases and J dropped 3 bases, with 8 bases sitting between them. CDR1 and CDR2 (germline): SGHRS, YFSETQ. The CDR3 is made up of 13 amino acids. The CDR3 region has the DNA TGCGCCAGCAGCTTAACAGGAGAAGAGACCCAGTACTTC. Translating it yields CASSLTGEETQYF.

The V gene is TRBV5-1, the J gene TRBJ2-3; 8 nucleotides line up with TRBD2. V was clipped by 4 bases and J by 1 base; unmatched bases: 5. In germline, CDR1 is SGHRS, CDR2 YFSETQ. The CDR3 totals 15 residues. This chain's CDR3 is CASSIGAGGTDTQYF. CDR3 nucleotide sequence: TGCGCCAGCAGCATAGGAGCGGGAGGCACAGATACGCAGTATTTT.

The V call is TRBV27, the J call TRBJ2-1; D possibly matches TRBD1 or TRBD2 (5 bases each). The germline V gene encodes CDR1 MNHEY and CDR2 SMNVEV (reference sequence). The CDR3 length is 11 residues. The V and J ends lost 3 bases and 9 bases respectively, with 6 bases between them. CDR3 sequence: CASSFGGEQFF. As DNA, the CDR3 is TGTGCCAGCAGTTTTGGGGGTGAGCAGTTCTTC.

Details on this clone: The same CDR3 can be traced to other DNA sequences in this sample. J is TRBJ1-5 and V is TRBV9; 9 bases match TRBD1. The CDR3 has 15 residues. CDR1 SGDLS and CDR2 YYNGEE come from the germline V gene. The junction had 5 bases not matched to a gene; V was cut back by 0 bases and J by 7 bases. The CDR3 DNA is TGTGCCAGCAGCGTAGGGGGACAGGGAGGGCAGCCCCAGCATTTT. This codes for CASSVGGQGGQPQHF.

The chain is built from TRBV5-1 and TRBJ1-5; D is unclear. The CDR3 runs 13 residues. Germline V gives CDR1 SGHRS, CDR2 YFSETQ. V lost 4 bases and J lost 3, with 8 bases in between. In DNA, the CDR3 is TGCGCCAGCAGCATAACGTCCAATCAGCCCCAGCATTTT. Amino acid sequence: CASSITSNQPQHF.

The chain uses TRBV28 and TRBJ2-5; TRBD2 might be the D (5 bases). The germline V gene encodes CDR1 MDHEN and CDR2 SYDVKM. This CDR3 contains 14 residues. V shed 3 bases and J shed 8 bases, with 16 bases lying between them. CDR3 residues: CASSFGGNPSTQYF. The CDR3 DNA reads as TGTGCCAGCAGTTTCGGAGGAAACCCGTCAACCCAGTACTTC.

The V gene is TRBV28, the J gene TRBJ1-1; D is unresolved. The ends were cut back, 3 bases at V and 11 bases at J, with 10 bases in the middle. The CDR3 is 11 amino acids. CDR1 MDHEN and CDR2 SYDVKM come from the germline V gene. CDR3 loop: CASSFGGMAFF. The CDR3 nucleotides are TGTGCCAGCAGTTTTGGAGGGATGGCTTTCTTT.

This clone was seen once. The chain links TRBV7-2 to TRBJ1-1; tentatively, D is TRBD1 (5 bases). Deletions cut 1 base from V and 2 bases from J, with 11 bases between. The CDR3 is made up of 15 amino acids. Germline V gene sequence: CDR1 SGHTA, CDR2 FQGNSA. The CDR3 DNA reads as TGTGCCAGCAGCTTAGTATGGGGGAGTAACACTGAAGCTTTCTTT. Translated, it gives CASSLVWGSNTEAFF.

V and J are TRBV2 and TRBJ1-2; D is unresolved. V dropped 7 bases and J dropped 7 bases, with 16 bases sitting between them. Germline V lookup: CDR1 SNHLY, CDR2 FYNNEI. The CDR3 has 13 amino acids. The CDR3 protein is CASTLLRESGYTF. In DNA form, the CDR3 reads TGTGCCAGCACCCTTCTCCGGGAATCTGGCTACACCTTC.

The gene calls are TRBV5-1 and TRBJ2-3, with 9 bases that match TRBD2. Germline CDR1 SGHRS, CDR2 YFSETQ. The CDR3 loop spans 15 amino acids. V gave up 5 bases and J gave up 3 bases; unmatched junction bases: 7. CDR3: CASRGAGGPTDTQYF. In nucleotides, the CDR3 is TGCGCCAGCAGAGGGGCGGGAGGGCCGACAGATACGCAGTATTTT.

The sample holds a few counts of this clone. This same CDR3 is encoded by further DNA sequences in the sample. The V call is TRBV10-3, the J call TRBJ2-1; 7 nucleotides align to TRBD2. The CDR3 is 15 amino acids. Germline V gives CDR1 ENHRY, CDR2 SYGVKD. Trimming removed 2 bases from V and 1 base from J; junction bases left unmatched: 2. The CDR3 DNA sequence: TGTGCCATCAGTGAGGGCGGGAGTTCCTACAATGAGCAGTTCTTC. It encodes CAISEGGSSYNEQFF.

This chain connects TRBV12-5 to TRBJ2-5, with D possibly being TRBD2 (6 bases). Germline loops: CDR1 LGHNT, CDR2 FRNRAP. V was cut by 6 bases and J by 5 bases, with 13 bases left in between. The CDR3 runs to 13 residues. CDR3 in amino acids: CASGPEEGETQYF. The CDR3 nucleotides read TGTGCTAGTGGACCTGAGGAGGGGGAGACCCAGTACTTC.

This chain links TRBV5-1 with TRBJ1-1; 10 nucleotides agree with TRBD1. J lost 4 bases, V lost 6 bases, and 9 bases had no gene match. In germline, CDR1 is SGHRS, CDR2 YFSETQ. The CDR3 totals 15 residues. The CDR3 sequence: CASTLTGGSGTEAFF. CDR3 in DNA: TGCGCCAGCACCCTGACAGGGGGCTCGGGCACTGAAGCTTTCTTT.

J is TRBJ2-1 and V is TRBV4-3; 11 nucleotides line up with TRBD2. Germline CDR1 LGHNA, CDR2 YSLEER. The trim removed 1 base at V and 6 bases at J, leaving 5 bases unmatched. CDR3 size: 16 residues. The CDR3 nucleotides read TGCGCCAGCAGCCAAGTCGGGACTAGCGGATTCAATGAGCAGTTCTTC. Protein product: CASSQVGTSGFNEQFF.